A single TCR beta chain is shown here with its context. CDR1 and CDR2 (germline): SGHDT, YYEEEE. This CDR3 has 18 amino acids. The V and J ends lost 2 bases and 2 bases, in that order; junction bases with no gene match: 7. Assay used: immunoSEQ multiplex PCR; TCRdb lists only in-frame clones, some missing. The sample contains hundreds of thousands of clones, about 87% of which appear only once. The sample comes from a study of shared T cell receptors in the human thymus. These data were likewise used in another study, on human thymus T cells. As that study records: Healthy Finnish infants having corrective surgery for congenital heart defects served as donors. Resections from corrective heart surgery provided thymus tissue. Apparent skewing of V and J gene usage characterized both thymic and blood repertoires. Related research has reported that thymic repertoires overlap highly among unrelated individuals.

What was sequenced was thymocytes. The rearrangement joins TRBV5-6 to TRBJ2-6; 10 nucleotides match TRBD1. This clonotype was obtained from a boy under two years old with a congenital heart defect. DNA of the CDR3: TGTGCCAGCAGCTTAAGGGACAGGGGAACTACTGGGGCCAACGTCCTGACTTTC. Amino acid sequence: CASSLRDRGTTGANVLTF.